Below, one TCR beta chain is given with its context. Its target is unknown. The data derive from a study of shared clonotypes between healthy human individuals. This CDR3 region has 14 residues. V dropped 3 bases and J dropped 3 bases, with 12 bases sitting between them. Germline CDR1 and CDR2: LNHDA and SQIVND (reference sequence). General study results and limits: When compared with the clonotypes that were shared by all four sorted-subset donors, the non-shared clonotypes turned out to have lower generation probabilities.

CD8 cells classed as naive were CD45RO-negative and positively selected for CCR7, excluding terminally differentiated effector memory CD45RA+ cells. Genomic DNA per cell subset filled all wells of several immunoSEQ plates. The protocol was immunoSEQ multiplex PCR, while the TCRdb copy is restricted to in-frame clones and leaves out a portion. The sample records about 2.1 million clones, just over 90% being singletons. The rearrangement joins TRBV19 to TRBJ2-7; a weak D match, TRBD2 (6 bases). The material sequenced was naive CD8+ T cells from PBMCs. This receptor was obtained from a man between 18 and 35 years old in good health. Some clones in this sample may be carry-over from other donors' samples. The CDR3 DNA reads as TGTGCCAGTAGTATTGAAGCGGGCATCTACGAGCAGTACTTC. Its translation is CASSIEAGIYEQYF.